Listed below are T cell receptor beta chains from one sample, sequenced in a study of human T cells and chemical hapten exposure. MiXCR, run by TCRdb on the RACE reads, gives a single entry per CDR3 protein. Of 350,000 to 400,000 distinct CDR3 sequences listed, about 6.3% are singletons. The sequenced sample was whole blood, obtained in connection with sensitization to the hapten diphenylcyclopropenone (DPC). The source is a young woman with alopecia areata. Some clones in this sample may be carry-over from other donors' samples. CDR3s include the opening cysteine and the closing phenylalanine or tryptophan. D genes are given only for firm matches. Expanded clones are given a class, and other clones once, few, many or no size at all.

V gene	D gene	clone size	J gene	CDR3 protein	CDR3 DNA
TRBV10-3	.	many	TRBJ1-2	CAISEGLAEGGYTF	TGTGCCATCAGTGAGGGATTAGCGGAGGGTGGCTACACCTTC
TRBV6-5	.	many	TRBJ1-2	CAATAPNYGYTF	TGTGCCGCCACAGCTCCTAACTATGGCTACACCTTC
TRBV7-9	TRBD1	many	TRBJ2-2	CASSSGGLTGELFF	TGTGCCAGCAGCTCAGGGGGCCTAACCGGGGAGCTGTTTTTT
TRBV7-2	.	.	TRBJ2-6	CASSFPPASGANVLTF	TGTGCCAGCAGCTTCCCGCCAGCCTCTGGGGCCAACGTCCTGACTTTC
TRBV20-1	TRBD2	.	TRBJ2-1	CSASRGGYEQFF	TGCAGTGCTAGCCGGGGGGGATATGAGCAGTTCTTC
TRBV11-2	.	.	TRBJ2-3	CASSRGGVPTDTQYF	TGTGCCAGCAGCCGGGGCGGGGTCCCCACAGATACGCAGTATTTT
TRBV7-2	.	.	TRBJ1-5	CASSRGGVGINQPQHF	TGTGCCAGCAGCCGAGGGGGAGTCGGGATCAATCAGCCCCAGCATTTT
TRBV5-1	.	many	TRBJ2-7	CASSLNFRGYEQYF	TGCGCCAGCAGCTTGAATTTTCGGGGCTACGAGCAGTACTTC
TRBV6-2/TRBV6-3	.	.	TRBJ1-1	CATSLGVEAFF	TGTGCCACCTCCCTCGGGGTTGAAGCTTTCTTT
TRBV4-1	.	few	TRBJ2-5	CASSQVGVQETQYF	TGCGCCAGCAGCCAAGTAGGAGTTCAAGAGACCCAGTACTTC
TRBV28	TRBD1	.	TRBJ1-1	CALGEWTGRDTEAFF	TGTGCCTTGGGGGAATGGACAGGGAGGGACACTGAAGCTTTCTTT
TRBV7-3	TRBD1	many	TRBJ1-6	CASSRTGGFSPLHF	TGTGCCAGCAGCCGGACAGGGGGTTTTTCACCCCTCCACTTT
TRBV7-9	TRBD1	few	TRBJ2-2	CASSPDREYATGELFF	TGTGCCAGCAGCCCTGACAGGGAATATGCCACCGGGGAGCTGTTTTTT
TRBV3-1	.	few	TRBJ2-3	CASSQGGGTTDTQYF	TGTGCCAGCAGCCAGGGCGGGGGCACCACAGATACGCAGTATTTT
TRBV27	TRBD1	many	TRBJ2-3	CASRADRGRRDTQYF	TGTGCCAGCAGGGCTGACAGGGGGCGCAGGGATACGCAGTATTTT
TRBV5-1	TRBD1	.	TRBJ1-1	CASSGGQGMNTEAFF	TGCGCCAGCAGCGGGGGACAGGGGATGAACACTGAAGCTTTCTTT
TRBV28	TRBD1	many	TRBJ2-3	CASSLSLDRGRSTDTQYF	TGTGCCAGCAGTTTAAGCCTGGACAGGGGGCGTAGCACAGATACGCAGTATTTT
TRBV4-1	.	.	TRBJ2-1	CASSQGQRARNEQFF	TGCGCCAGCAGCCAAGGTCAGCGGGCGAGGAATGAGCAGTTCTTC
TRBV4-1	.	.	TRBJ1-1	CASSLRQYDTEAFF	TGCGCCAGCAGCCTAAGACAGTACGACACTGAAGCTTTCTTT
TRBV3-1	.	few	TRBJ2-6	CASSQVESGANVLTF	TGTGCCAGCAGCCAAGTCGAATCTGGGGCCAACGTCCTGACTTTC
TRBV20-1	TRBD2	.	TRBJ2-5	CSARNLAGVETQYF	TGCAGTGCTAGGAACCTAGCGGGGGTAGAGACCCAGTACTTC
TRBV21-1	.	many	TRBJ1-2	CASGRTGGTDGYTF	TGTGCCAGCGGTAGGACAGGGGGCACGGATGGCTACACCTTC
TRBV15	TRBD1	.	TRBJ1-5	CATSREGQGYNQPQHF	TGTGCCACCAGCAGAGAGGGACAGGGGTACAATCAGCCCCAGCATTTT
TRBV10-2	.	few	TRBJ1-4	CASSDRNEKLFF	TGCGCCAGCAGTGACCGAAATGAAAAACTGTTTTTT
TRBV7-2	.	.	TRBJ2-4	CASSPGPFRGKNIQYF	TGTGCCAGCAGCCCCGGGCCCTTCAGAGGCAAAAACATTCAGTACTTC
TRBV4-3	.	.	TRBJ2-3	CASSQEAGGDTQYF	TGCGCCAGCAGCCAAGAAGCAGGGGGGGATACGCAGTATTTT
TRBV4-3	TRBD2	.	TRBJ2-4	CASSQGTGGGPNIQYF	TGCGCCAGCAGCCAAGGCACGGGAGGGGGACCGAACATTCAGTACTTC
TRBV5-6	.	many	TRBJ1-1	CASSLEGARTEAFF	TGTGCCAGCAGCTTGGAAGGGGCGCGCACTGAAGCTTTCTTT
TRBV7-2	TRBD1	few	TRBJ1-6	CASSLASTGAKSPLHF	TGTGCCAGCAGCTTAGCGTCGACAGGGGCTAAATCACCCCTCCACTTT
TRBV10-3	.	.	TRBJ1-4	CAFSEGRATTNEKLFF	TGTGCCTTCAGTGAGGGCAGGGCCACAACTAATGAAAAACTGTTTTTT
TRBV7-9	.	many	TRBJ1-1	CASSVGSTEAFF	TGTGCCAGCAGCGTGGGGTCTACTGAAGCTTTCTTT
TRBV4-2	.	.	TRBJ1-4	CASSQDRRQPFGTNEKLFF	TGTGCCAGCAGCCAAGACAGACGACAGCCTTTCGGGACTAATGAAAAACTGTTTTTT
TRBV12-3/TRBV12-4	TRBD1	many	TRBJ1-1	CASSFGQDGTEAFF	TGTGCCAGCAGTTTTGGACAGGACGGCACTGAAGCTTTCTTT
TRBV24-1	.	.	TRBJ2-2	CATSDVFGHGRAGELFF	TGTGCCACCAGTGACGTTTTTGGGCACGGGCGGGCCGGGGAGCTGTTTTTT
TRBV28	.	few	TRBJ2-7	CASTPLRVTYEQYF	TGTGCCAGCACTCCCCTGAGAGTAACCTACGAGCAGTACTTC